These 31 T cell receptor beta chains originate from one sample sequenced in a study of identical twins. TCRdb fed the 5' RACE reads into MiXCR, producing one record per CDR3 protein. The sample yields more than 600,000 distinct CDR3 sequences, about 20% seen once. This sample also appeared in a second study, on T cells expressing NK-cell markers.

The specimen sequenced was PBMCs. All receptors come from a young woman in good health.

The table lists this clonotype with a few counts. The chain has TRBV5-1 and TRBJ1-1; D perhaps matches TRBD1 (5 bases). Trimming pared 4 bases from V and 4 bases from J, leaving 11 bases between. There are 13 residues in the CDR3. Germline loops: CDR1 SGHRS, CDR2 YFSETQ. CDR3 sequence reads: CASSPGTSTEAFF. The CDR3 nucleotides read TGCGCCAGCAGCCCCGGGACTAGCACTGAAGCTTTCTTT.

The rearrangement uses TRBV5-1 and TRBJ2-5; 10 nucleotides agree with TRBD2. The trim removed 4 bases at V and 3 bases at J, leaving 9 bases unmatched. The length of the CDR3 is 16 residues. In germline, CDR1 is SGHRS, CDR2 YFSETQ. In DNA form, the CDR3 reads TGCGCCAGCAGCGACGGAGGGCTAGCGGGAGAAGAGACCCAGTACTTC. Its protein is CASSDGGLAGEETQYF.

For the CDR3, the DNA is TGCGCCAGCAGCCAGACATACCACACTCCCTACAATGAGCAGTTCTTC. This sequence encodes CASSQTYHTPYNEQFF. The chain combines TRBV4-3 with TRBJ2-1; no clear D. The germline V gene has CDR1 LGHNA and CDR2 YSLEER. The CDR3 sequence is 16 residues long. V lost 3 bases and J 2 bases, leaving 14 bases between the germline ends.

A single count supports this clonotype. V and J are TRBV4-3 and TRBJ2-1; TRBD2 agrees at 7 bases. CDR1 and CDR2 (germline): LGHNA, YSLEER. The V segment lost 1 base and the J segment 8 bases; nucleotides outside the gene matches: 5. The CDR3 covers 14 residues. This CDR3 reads CASSQVGLADEQFF. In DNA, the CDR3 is TGCGCCAGCAGCCAAGTAGGTCTAGCGGATGAGCAGTTCTTC.

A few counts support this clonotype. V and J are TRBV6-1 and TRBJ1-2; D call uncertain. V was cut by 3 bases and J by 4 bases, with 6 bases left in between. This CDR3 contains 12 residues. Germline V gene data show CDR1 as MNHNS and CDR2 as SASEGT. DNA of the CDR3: TGTGCCAGCAGTGAGTGGGGCTATGGCTACACCTTC. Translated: CASSEWGYGYTF.

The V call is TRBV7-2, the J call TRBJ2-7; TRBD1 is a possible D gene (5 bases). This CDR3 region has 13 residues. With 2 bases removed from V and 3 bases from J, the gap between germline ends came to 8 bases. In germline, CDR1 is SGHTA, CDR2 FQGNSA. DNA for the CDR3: TGTGCCAGCAGCTTACCAGGGCACTACGAGCAGTACTTC. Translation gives CASSLPGHYEQYF.

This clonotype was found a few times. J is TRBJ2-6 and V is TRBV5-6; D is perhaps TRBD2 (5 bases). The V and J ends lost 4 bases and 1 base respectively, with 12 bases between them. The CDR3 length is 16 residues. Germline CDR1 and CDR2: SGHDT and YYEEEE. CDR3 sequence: CASSLEGFSGANVLTF. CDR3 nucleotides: TGTGCCAGCAGCCTTGAGGGCTTTTCTGGGGCCAACGTCCTGACTTTC.

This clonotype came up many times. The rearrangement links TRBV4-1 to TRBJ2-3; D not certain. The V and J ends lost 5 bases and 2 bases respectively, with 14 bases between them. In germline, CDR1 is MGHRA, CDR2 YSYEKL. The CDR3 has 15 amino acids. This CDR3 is CASSMRQPFTDTQYF. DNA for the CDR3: TGCGCCAGCAGCATGAGACAACCTTTCACAGATACGCAGTATTTT.

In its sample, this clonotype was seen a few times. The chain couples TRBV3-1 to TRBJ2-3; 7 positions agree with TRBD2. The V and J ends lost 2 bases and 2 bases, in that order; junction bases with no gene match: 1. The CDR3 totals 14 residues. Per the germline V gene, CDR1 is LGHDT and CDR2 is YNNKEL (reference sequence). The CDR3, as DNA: TGTGCCAGCAGCCAACTAGCGGACACAGATACGCAGTATTTT. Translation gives CASSQLADTDTQYF.

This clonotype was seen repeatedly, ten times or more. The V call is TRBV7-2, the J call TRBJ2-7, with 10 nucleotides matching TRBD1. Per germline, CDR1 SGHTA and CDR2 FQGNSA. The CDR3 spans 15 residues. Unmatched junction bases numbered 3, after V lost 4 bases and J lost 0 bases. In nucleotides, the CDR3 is TGTGCCAGCAGCTCGGGACAGGGGCCCTCCTACGAGCAGTACTTC. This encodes CASSSGQGPSYEQYF. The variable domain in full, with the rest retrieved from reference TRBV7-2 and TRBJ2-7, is GAGVSQSPSNKVTEKGKDVELRCDPISGHTALYWYRQSLGQGLEFLIYFQGNSAPDKSGLPSDRFSAERTGGSVSTLTIQRTQQEDSAVYLCASSSGQGPSYEQYFGPGTRLTVT.

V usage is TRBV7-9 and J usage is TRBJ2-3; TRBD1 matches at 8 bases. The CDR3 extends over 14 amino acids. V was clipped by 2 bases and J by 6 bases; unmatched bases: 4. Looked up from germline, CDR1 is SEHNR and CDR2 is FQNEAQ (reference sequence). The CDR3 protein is CASSLLRGRDTQYF. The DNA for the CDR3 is TGTGCCAGCAGCTTACTCAGGGGGCGGGATACGCAGTATTTT.

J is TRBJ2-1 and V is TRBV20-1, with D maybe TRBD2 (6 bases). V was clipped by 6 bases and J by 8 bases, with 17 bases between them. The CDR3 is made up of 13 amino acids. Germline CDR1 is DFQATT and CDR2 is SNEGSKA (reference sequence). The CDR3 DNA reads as TGCAGTGCAACGGGACTGGAGAGCGATGAGCAGTTCTTC. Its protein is CSATGLESDEQFF.

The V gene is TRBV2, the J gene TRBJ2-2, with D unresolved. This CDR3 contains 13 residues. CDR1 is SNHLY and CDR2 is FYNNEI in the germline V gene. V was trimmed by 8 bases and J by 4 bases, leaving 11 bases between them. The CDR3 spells CASFRAPTGELFF. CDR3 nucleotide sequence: TGTGCCAGCTTCCGGGCCCCCACCGGGGAGCTGTTTTTT.

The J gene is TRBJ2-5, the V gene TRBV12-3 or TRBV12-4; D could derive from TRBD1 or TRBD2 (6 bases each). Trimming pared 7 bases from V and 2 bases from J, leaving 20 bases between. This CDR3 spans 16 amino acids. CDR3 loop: CASTRGRKRAQETQYF. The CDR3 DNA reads TGTGCCAGCACCCGGGGGCGGAAGCGGGCACAAGAGACCCAGTACTTC.

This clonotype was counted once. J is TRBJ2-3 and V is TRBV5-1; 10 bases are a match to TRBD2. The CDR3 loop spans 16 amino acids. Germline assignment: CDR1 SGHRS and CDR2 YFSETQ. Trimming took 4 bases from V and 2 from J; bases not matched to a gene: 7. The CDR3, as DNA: TGCGCCAGCAGCCGCACCGGGACTAGCGTCACAGATACGCAGTATTTT. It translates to CASSRTGTSVTDTQYF.

The CDR3 loop is CASSYLGLGTGELFF. The CDR3 nucleotides are TGTGCCAGCAGCTACCTGGGACTCGGCACCGGGGAGCTGTTTTTT. J is TRBJ2-2 and V is TRBV7-2, with D maybe TRBD2 (6 bases). From germline, CDR1 is SGHTA and CDR2 FQGNSA. V lost 4 bases, J lost 4 bases, and 13 bases lay in between. This CDR3 spans 15 amino acids.

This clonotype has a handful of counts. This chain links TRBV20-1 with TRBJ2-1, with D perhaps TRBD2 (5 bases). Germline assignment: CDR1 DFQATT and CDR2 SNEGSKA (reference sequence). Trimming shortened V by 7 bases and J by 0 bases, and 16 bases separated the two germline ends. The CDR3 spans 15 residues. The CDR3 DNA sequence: TGCAGTGTGCTAGCCTTACTAAGCTCCTACAATGAGCAGTTCTTC. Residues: CSVLALLSSYNEQFF.

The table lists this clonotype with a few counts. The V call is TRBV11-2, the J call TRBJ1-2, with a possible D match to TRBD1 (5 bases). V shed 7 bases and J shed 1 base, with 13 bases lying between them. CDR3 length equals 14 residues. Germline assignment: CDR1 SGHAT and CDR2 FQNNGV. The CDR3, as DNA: TGTGCCAGCACCCTCGGAAGGGGTAACTATGGCTACACCTTC. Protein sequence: CASTLGRGNYGYTF.

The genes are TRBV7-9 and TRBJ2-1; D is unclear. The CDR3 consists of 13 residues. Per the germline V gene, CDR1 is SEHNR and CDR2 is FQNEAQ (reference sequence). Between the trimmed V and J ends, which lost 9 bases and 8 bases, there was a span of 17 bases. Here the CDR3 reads CARAVSGLHEQFF. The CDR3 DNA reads TGTGCCAGGGCGGTCTCGGGTCTCCATGAGCAGTTCTTC. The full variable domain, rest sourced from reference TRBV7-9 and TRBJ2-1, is DTGVSQNPRHKITKRGQNVTFRCDPISEHNRLYWYRQTLGQGPEFLTYFQNEAQLEKSRLLSDRFSAERPKGSFSTLEIQRTEQGDSAMYLCARAVSGLHEQFFGPGTRLTVL.

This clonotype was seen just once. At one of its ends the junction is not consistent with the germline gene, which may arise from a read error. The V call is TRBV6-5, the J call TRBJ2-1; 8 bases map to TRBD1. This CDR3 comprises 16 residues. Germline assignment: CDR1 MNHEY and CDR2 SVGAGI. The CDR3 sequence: CASSNSSSGGNHEQFF. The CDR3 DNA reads TGTGCCAGCAGTAACTCGAGTTCAGGGGGCAACCATGAGCAGTTCTTC.

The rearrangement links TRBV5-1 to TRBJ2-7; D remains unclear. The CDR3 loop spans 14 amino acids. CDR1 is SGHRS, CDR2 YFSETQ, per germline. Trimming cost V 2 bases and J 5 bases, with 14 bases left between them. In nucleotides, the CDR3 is TGCGCCAGCAGCTTAAGGACGGTTATTGACGAGCAGTACTTC. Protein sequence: CASSLRTVIDEQYF.

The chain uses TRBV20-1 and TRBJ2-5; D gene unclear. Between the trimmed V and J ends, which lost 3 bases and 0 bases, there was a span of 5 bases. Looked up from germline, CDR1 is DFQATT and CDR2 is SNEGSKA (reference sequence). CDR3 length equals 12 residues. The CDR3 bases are TGCAGTGCTAGCGGTAACCAAGAGACCCAGTACTTC. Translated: CSASGNQETQYF.

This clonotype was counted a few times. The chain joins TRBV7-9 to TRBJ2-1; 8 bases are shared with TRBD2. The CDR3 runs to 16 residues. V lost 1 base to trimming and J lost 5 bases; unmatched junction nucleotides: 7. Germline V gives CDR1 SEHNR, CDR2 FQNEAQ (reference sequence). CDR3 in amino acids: CASSLEVAGFNNEQFF. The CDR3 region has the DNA TGTGCCAGCAGCTTAGAAGTAGCGGGATTCAACAATGAGCAGTTCTTC.

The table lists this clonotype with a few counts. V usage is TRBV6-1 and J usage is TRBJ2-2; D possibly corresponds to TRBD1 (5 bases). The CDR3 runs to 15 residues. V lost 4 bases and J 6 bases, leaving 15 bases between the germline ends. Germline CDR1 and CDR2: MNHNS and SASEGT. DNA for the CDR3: TGTGCCAGCAGTGCCATGCAGGGTTTTCCCGGGGAGCTGTTTTTT. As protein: CASSAMQGFPGELFF.

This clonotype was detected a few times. CDR3 region: CASRRDGQETQYF. The CDR3 bases are TGCGCCAGCAGAAGGGATGGTCAAGAGACCCAGTACTTC. J is TRBJ2-5 and V is TRBV5-1; D is unresolved. The CDR3 is made up of 13 amino acids. V lost 5 bases and J lost 2, with 10 bases in between. Germline CDR1 and CDR2: SGHRS and YFSETQ.

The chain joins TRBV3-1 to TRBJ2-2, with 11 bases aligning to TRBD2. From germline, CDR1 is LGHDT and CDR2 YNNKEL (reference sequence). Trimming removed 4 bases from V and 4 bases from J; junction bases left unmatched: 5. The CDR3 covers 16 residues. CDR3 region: CASSPRLAGLTGELFF. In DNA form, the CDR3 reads TGTGCCAGCAGCCCTCGACTAGCGGGGCTCACCGGGGAGCTGTTTTTT.

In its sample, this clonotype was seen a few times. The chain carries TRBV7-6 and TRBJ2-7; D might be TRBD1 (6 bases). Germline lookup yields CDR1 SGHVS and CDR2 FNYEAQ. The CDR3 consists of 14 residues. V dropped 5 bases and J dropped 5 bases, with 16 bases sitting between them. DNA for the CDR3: TGTGCCAGCAGCCTTACAGGGAAAGGGGACGAGCAGTACTTC. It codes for CASSLTGKGDEQYF.

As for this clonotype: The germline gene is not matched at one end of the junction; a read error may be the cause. For the CDR3, the DNA is TGTGCCATCAGGACGGGGATGAAAACTGAAGCTTTCTTT. The encoded protein is CAIRTGMKTEAFF. V and J are TRBV10-3 and TRBJ1-1; D unresolved. This CDR3 comprises 13 residues. Germline CDR1 ENHRY, CDR2 SYGVKD.

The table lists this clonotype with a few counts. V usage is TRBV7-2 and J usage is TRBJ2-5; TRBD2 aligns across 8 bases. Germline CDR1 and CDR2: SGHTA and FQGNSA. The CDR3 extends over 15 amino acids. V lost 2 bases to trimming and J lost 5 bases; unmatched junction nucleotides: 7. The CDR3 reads CASSLRSGGPETQYF. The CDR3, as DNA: TGTGCCAGCAGCTTACGTTCGGGAGGGCCCGAGACCCAGTACTTC.

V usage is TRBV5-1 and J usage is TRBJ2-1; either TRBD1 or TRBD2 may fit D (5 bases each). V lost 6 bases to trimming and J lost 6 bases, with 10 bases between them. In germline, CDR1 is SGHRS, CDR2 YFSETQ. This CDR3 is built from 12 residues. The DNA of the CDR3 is TGCGCCAGCACGGGGCTCTCCAATGAGCAGTTCTTC. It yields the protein CASTGLSNEQFF.

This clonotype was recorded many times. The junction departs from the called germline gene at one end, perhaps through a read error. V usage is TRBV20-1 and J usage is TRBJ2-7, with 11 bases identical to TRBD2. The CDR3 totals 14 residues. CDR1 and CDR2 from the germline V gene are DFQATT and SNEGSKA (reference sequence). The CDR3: CSARDPVSGRAPPF. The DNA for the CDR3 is TGCAGTGCTAGAGATCCAGTTAGCGGGAGGGCCCCCCCCTTC.